These T cell receptor beta chains were read from a single sample in a study of identical twins. TCRdb used MiXCR to reprocess the 5' RACE reads, holding one entry per CDR3 protein. The sample lists 450,000 or so distinct CDR3 sequences, about 24% occurring once. This sample was shared with a second study, whose subject was T cells expressing NK-cell markers.

Sequenced input: CD4+ T cells sorted from blood. These receptors were obtained from a woman between 18 and 30 years old in good health. The CDR3 runs from the conserved cysteine through the conserved F or W. The D gene is left open where the match is weak. Size values are once, few and many counts, or a class for expanded clones, and some rows have none.

CDR3aa	CDR3nt	d_gene	abundance	j_gene	v_gene
CSARDRTGPNQPQHF	TGCAGTGCTAGAGATAGGACAGGGCCCAATCAGCCCCAGCATTTT	TRBD1	NA	TRBJ1-5	TRBV20-1
CAISPGLRRETQYF	TGTGCCATTTCCCCGGGCCTCAGGAGGGAGACCCAGTACTTC	NA	NA	TRBJ2-5	TRBV6-1
CASSLLETYEQYF	TGTGCCAGCAGCTTATTAGAAACCTACGAGCAGTACTTC	NA	NA	TRBJ2-7	TRBV7-8
CASRVQWGTGELFF	TGTGCCAGCAGGGTGCAGTGGGGGACCGGGGAGCTGTTTTTT	NA	few	TRBJ2-2	TRBV12-3/TRBV12-4
CASSLLMTGGKLRQYF	TGTGCCAGCAGTTTATTAATGACAGGGGGCAAGCTTCGGCAGTACTTC	TRBD1	NA	TRBJ2-7	TRBV27
CATLKRHDTDTQYF	TGTGCCACCCTAAAACGGCACGACACAGATACGCAGTATTTT	NA	NA	TRBJ2-3	TRBV12-3/TRBV12-4
CASSPGYSGANVLTF	TGTGCCAGCAGCCCTGGCTACTCTGGGGCCAACGTCCTGACTTTC	NA	few	TRBJ2-6	TRBV14
CSAPRLEGVSSYEQYF	TGCAGTGCTCCCAGACTCGAGGGCGTTAGCTCCTACGAGCAGTACTTC	NA	few	TRBJ2-7	TRBV20-1
CASSSLTRTAGPLYGYTF	TGTGCCAGCAGCTCTCTGACTCGGACAGCGGGTCCCCTCTATGGCTACACCTTC	NA	once	TRBJ1-2	TRBV11-2
CSATGGRVGNEQFF	TGCAGTGCAACCGGAGGACGAGTGGGCAATGAGCAGTTCTTC	NA	few	TRBJ2-1	TRBV20-1
CAIGLAENTGELFF	TGTGCCATCGGACTAGCGGAAAACACCGGGGAGCTGTTTTTT	TRBD2	NA	TRBJ2-2	TRBV10-3
CASSLGRGLLGYTF	TGTGCCAGCAGTTTGGGCAGGGGGTTACTTGGCTACACCTTC	TRBD1	NA	TRBJ1-2	TRBV12-3/TRBV12-4
CASSPRRDRSTGELFF	TGTGCCAGCAGCCCGCGAAGGGACCGGAGCACCGGGGAGCTGTTTTTT	NA	NA	TRBJ2-2	TRBV5-5
CASSYFGEMGEQYF	TGTGCCAGCAGTTATTTCGGAGAGATGGGCGAGCAGTACTTC	NA	NA	TRBJ2-7	TRBV6-5
CASSLEGLAGYKQYF	TGTGCCAGCAGCTTGGAAGGACTAGCTGGTTACAAGCAGTACTTC	TRBD2	NA	TRBJ2-7	TRBV5-4
CAISGTGTETQYF	TGTGCCATCAGCGGTACAGGGACAGAGACCCAGTACTTC	NA	few	TRBJ2-5	TRBV10-3
CASSPWGQQETQYF	TGTGCCAGCAGTCCGTGGGGACAGCAAGAGACCCAGTACTTC	TRBD1	NA	TRBJ2-5	TRBV3-1
CSATDMGYEQYF	TGCAGTGCCACCGACATGGGCTACGAGCAGTACTTC	NA	NA	TRBJ2-7	TRBV20-1
CASSEVGYTEAFF	TGTGCCAGCAGTGAGGTGGGGTACACTGAAGCTTTCTTT	NA	NA	TRBJ1-1	TRBV6-1
CASSARRNSNTEAFF	TGTGCCAGCAGCGCCCGACGGAACTCGAACACTGAAGCTTTCTTT	NA	NA	TRBJ1-1	TRBV7-2
CSVMRQANTEAFF	TGCAGCGTCATGCGGCAGGCAAACACTGAAGCTTTCTTT	NA	few	TRBJ1-1	TRBV29-1
CSVYGGAVGYTF	TGCAGCGTCTATGGAGGGGCGGTTGGCTACACCTTC	NA	few	TRBJ1-2	TRBV29-1
CASRFTQGAVYGYTF	TGTGCCAGCAGATTCACACAGGGGGCGGTTTATGGCTACACCTTC	TRBD1	NA	TRBJ1-2	TRBV12-3/TRBV12-4
CASVPGYNYGYTF	TGTGCCAGCGTACCGGGGTATAACTATGGCTACACCTTC	NA	few	TRBJ1-2	TRBV18
CASSQASGGGDEQFF	TGTGCCAGCAGCCAAGCCTCTGGGGGCGGGGATGAGCAGTTCTTC	NA	NA	TRBJ2-1	TRBV3-1
CASSPGTSGMLVDTQYF	TGTGCCAGCAGCCCCGGGACTAGCGGGATGTTGGTAGATACGCAGTATTTT	TRBD2	NA	TRBJ2-3	TRBV7-9
CAIWDGNTEAFF	TGTGCCATTTGGGACGGGAACACTGAAGCTTTCTTT	NA	NA	TRBJ1-1	TRBV19
CASSLEAGTSPLHF	TGCGCCAGCAGCTTGGAAGCAGGGACGTCACCCCTCCACTTT	NA	NA	TRBJ1-6	TRBV5-1
CASSASTGFGELFF	TGTGCCAGCAGCGCATCCACAGGGTTCGGGGAGCTGTTTTTT	NA	NA	TRBJ2-2	TRBV11-2
CASYGYAFGNEQFF	TGTGCCAGCTACGGTTACGCCTTTGGGAATGAGCAGTTCTTC	NA	NA	TRBJ2-1	TRBV2
CASSDRQDEEQYF	TGTGCCAGCTCCGACCGACAGGATGAGGAGCAGTACTTC	NA	few	TRBJ2-7	TRBV6-2/TRBV6-3
CASSFTGTENQPQHF	TGCGCCAGCAGCTTTACCGGGACAGAGAATCAGCCCCAGCATTTT	TRBD1	NA	TRBJ1-5	TRBV5-1
CSARDSTGDYVEQFF	TGCAGTGCTAGAGACAGCACAGGTGATTATGTTGAGCAGTTCTTC	NA	NA	TRBJ2-1	TRBV20-1
CASIPGTGYNEQFF	TGTGCCAGCATCCCCGGGACTGGCTACAATGAGCAGTTCTTC	NA	once	TRBJ2-1	TRBV2
CASSPRGTSGSRHYYNEQFF	TGTGCCAGCTCACCACGCGGGACTAGCGGGAGTCGCCACTATTACAATGAGCAGTTCTTC	TRBD2	few	TRBJ2-1	TRBV18
CATSSRGPPYEQYF	TGTGCCACCAGCTCCCGGGGGCCTCCCTACGAGCAGTACTTC	NA	NA	TRBJ2-7	TRBV15
CASSGYRDGKLFF	TGTGCCAGCAGCGGCTACAGGGATGGAAAACTGTTTTTT	NA	NA	TRBJ1-4	TRBV7-2
CSARGGAGNTIYF	TGCAGTGCTAGAGGGGGAGCGGGAAACACCATATATTTT	NA	NA	TRBJ1-3	TRBV20-1